Presented here are 23 T cell receptor beta chains from one specimen sequenced in a study of blood T cells in healthy people across ages. A J-beta primer mix and a sample-barcoded 5' primer were used in a second PCR of roughly 6 to 11 cycles. TCRdb redid the calling of the 5' RACE reads with MiXCR, one entry per CDR3 protein. In the table there are approximately 1,000,000 distinct CDR3 sequences, 40% to 45% of which are singletons. The source material was blood. The receptors come from a woman aged 55-69 years in good health.

This chain links TRBV7-6 with TRBJ2-1; 13 bases are a match to TRBD2. Germline loops: CDR1 SGHVS, CDR2 FNYEAQ. CDR3 length equals 16 residues. V trimming: 1 base; J trimming: 9 bases; junction bases outside the gene matches: 6. The CDR3 loop is CASSLGTSGGGGEQFF. CDR3 nucleotide sequence: TGTGCCAGCAGCTTAGGGACTAGCGGGGGAGGAGGTGAGCAGTTCTTC.

The rearrangement uses TRBV30 and TRBJ2-7; 7 bases agree with TRBD1. The CDR3 consists of 14 residues. Germline CDR1 and CDR2: GTSNPN and SVGIG (reference sequence). The trim removed 4 bases at V and 3 bases at J, leaving 9 bases unmatched. CDR3 sequence: CAWKADRRIYEQYF. DNA for the CDR3: TGTGCCTGGAAGGCGGACAGGAGGATCTACGAGCAGTACTTC. The full variable domain, rest sourced from reference TRBV30 and TRBJ2-7, is SQTIHQWPATLVQPVGSPLSLECTVEGTSNPNLYWYRQAAGRGLQLLFYSVGIGQISSEVPQNLSASRPQDRQFILSSKKLLLSDSGFYLCAWKADRRIYEQYFGPGTRLTVT.

This clonotype was counted between two and nine times. The V and J genes are TRBV29-1 and TRBJ1-2; 7 bases match TRBD1. The junction had 9 bases not matched to a gene; V was cut back by 3 bases and J by 2 bases. This CDR3 comprises 15 residues. From germline, CDR1 is SQVTM and CDR2 ANQGSEA. CDR3 residues: CSVDPVGDRNYGYTF. CDR3 coding DNA: TGCAGCGTTGACCCCGTGGGGGACAGAAACTATGGCTACACCTTC.

This clonotype was counted at least ten times. V and J are TRBV29-1 and TRBJ2-3; 8 bases fit TRBD1. The CDR3 consists of 12 residues. V shed 6 bases and J 5 bases; nucleotides not matched to a gene: 4. CDR1 SQVTM and CDR2 ANQGSEA come from the germline V gene. CDR3 nucleotide sequence: TGCAGCGTAGGCAGGGGGCAAGATACGCAGTATTTT. Translated, it gives CSVGRGQDTQYF.

This sequence joins TRBV27 and TRBJ2-1; the D gene is possibly TRBD1 (6 bases). The germline V gene encodes CDR1 MNHEY and CDR2 SMNVEV (reference sequence). The CDR3 runs 17 residues. Trimming pared 3 bases from V and 4 bases from J, leaving 19 bases between. The chain's CDR3 is CASSFRGGVVSYNEQFF. The CDR3 nucleotides read TGTGCCAGCAGTTTCCGAGGGGGAGTAGTATCATACAATGAGCAGTTCTTC.

The table lists this clonotype with a few counts. V and J are TRBV20-1 and TRBJ2-3; 11 nucleotides match TRBD2. CDR3 length: 14 amino acids. Germline V lookup: CDR1 DFQATT, CDR2 SNEGSKA (reference sequence). V trimming: 8 bases; J trimming: 0 bases; junction bases outside the gene matches: 4. The CDR3 DNA reads TGCAGTCCAAGACTAGCGGGGAGCACAGATACGCAGTATTTT. Its protein is CSPRLAGSTDTQYF.

This clonotype was seen repeatedly, ten times or more. The chain employs TRBV15 and TRBJ2-5, with 7 bases fitting TRBD1. The CDR3 contains 14 residues. From germline, CDR1 is LNHNV and CDR2 YYDKDF (reference sequence). V shed 0 bases and J 2 bases; nucleotides not matched to a gene: 0. CDR3 DNA sequence: TGTGCCACCAGCAGAGACAGGGGGCAAGAGACCCAGTACTTC. This translates into CATSRDRGQETQYF. Variable domain in full (rest from reference TRBV15 and TRBJ2-5): DAMVIQNPRYQVTQFGKPVTLSCSQTLNHNVMYWYQQKSSQAPKLLFHYYDKDFNNEADTPDNFQSRRPNTSFCFLDIRSPGLGDTAMYLCATSRDRGQETQYFGPGTRLLVL.

V and J are TRBV11-2 and TRBJ2-7; D is ambiguous. Trimming pared 1 base from V and 1 base from J, leaving 8 bases between. CDR3 size: 14 residues. CDR1 and CDR2 from the germline V gene are SGHAT and FQNNGV. Written as DNA, the CDR3 is TGTGCCAGCAGCTTAGCCCTCGCATCCTACGAGCAGTACTTC. Protein: CASSLALASYEQYF.

The chain recombines TRBV5-1 with TRBJ2-5, with TRBD1 identical over 9 bases. The germline V gene has CDR1 SGHRS and CDR2 YFSETQ. After removal of 1 base from V and 5 bases from J, the junction contained 9 bases not matched to a gene. The CDR3 spans 16 residues. CDR3 residues: CASSLRLQGAFETQYF. The CDR3 bases are TGCGCCAGCAGCTTGCGGTTACAGGGGGCTTTTGAGACCCAGTACTTC.

V usage is TRBV20-1 and J usage is TRBJ2-1; 14 bases line up with TRBD2. The CDR3 totals 16 residues. CDR1 and CDR2 from the germline V gene are DFQATT and SNEGSKA (reference sequence). The V segment lost 0 bases and the J segment 9 bases; nucleotides outside the gene matches: 7. The CDR3 region has the DNA TGCAGTGCTAGAGATCCCTGGACTAGCGGGAGGTTTGAGCAGTTCTTC. This translates into CSARDPWTSGRFEQFF.

This clonotype turned up a few times. V is TRBV27 and J is TRBJ2-5; 10 positions agree with TRBD1. The J call may be faulty, since TRBJ2-7 better matches the DNA end. The CDR3 length is 14 residues. Germline CDR1 and CDR2: MNHEY and SMNVEV (reference sequence). For the CDR3, the DNA is TGTGCCAGCAGTTTAGGGACAGGGGTGAACGAGCAGTACTTC. It is translated as CASSLGTGVNEQYF.

The chain combines TRBV5-5 with TRBJ1-6; no clear D gene. The CDR3 loop spans 17 amino acids. The ends were cut back, 4 bases at V and 4 bases at J, with 18 bases in the middle. Per germline, CDR1 SGHKS and CDR2 YYEKEE (reference sequence). The CDR3 here is CASSLLSTETYNSPLHF. CDR3 DNA: TGTGCCAGCAGCCTTCTTTCGACGGAGACTTATAATTCACCCCTCCACTTT.

Many counts were recorded for this clonotype. The chain links TRBV28 to TRBJ2-1; 9 bases map to TRBD1. The V segment lost 8 bases and the J segment 5 bases; nucleotides outside the gene matches: 10. Germline CDR1 reads MDHEN; CDR2 reads SYDVKM. The CDR3 runs to 15 residues. Here the CDR3 reads CASGSVDRGNNEQFF. CDR3 DNA sequence: TGTGCCAGCGGCTCGGTGGACAGGGGAAACAATGAGCAGTTCTTC.

The chain combines TRBV20-1 with TRBJ2-1; either TRBD1 or TRBD2 may fit D (5 bases each). Trimming took off 6 bases at V and 12 bases at J, with 18 bases between the two ends. Looked up from germline, CDR1 is DFQATT and CDR2 is SNEGSKA (reference sequence). CDR3 length equals 12 residues. In DNA, the CDR3 is TGCAGTGCCCGGGGACCGACCCTCGGGCAGTTCTTC. Residues: CSARGPTLGQFF.

This clonotype was seen a handful of times. The chain employs TRBV29-1 and TRBJ1-2, with D possibly matching TRBD1 (6 bases). Trimming removed 5 bases at V and 8 bases at J, with 15 bases between. Germline V gives CDR1 SQVTM, CDR2 ANQGSEA. CDR3 length equals 12 residues. The CDR3 coding sequence is TGCAGCGTTCAGGAGGGGGTGATCGGCTACACCTTC. Translated, it gives CSVQEGVIGYTF.

The rearrangement links TRBV5-1 to TRBJ2-3; D tentatively fits TRBD1 or TRBD2 (5 bases each). Germline CDR1 is SGHRS and CDR2 is YFSETQ. Trimming took 4 bases from V and 0 from J, leaving 15 bases between them. The CDR3 contains 16 residues. The DNA of the CDR3 is TGCGCCAGCAGCCCACCGTCGGGGCGCAGCACAGATACGCAGTATTTT. This encodes CASSPPSGRSTDTQYF.

The J gene is TRBJ2-7, the V gene TRBV25-1, with TRBD2 matching over 9 bases. The V segment lost 4 bases and the J segment 7 bases; nucleotides outside the gene matches: 8. CDR3 size: 14 residues. CDR1 and CDR2 from the germline V gene are MGHDK and SYGVNS. The CDR3 bases are TGTGCCAGCAGTGCGGCGGGAGGGGGGCATGAGCAGTACTTC. Its protein product is CASSAAGGGHEQYF.

This chain links TRBV5-1 with TRBJ1-6; 9 bases are shared with TRBD1. The V gene end was trimmed by 4 bases and the J gene end by 9 bases; junction bases not matched to a gene: 11. The V gene's germline CDR1 is SGHRS and CDR2 YFSETQ. The CDR3 contains 16 residues. CDR3 bases: TGCGCCAGCAGCCTCGGACCGGGACAGGGTCGTTCACCCCTCCACTTT. It translates to CASSLGPGQGRSPLHF.

There are a few counts of this clonotype. A read error is possible here, since a much larger clone lies one base away. The chain carries TRBV20-1 and TRBJ2-7; 10 bases line up with TRBD2. Germline loops: CDR1 DFQATT, CDR2 SNEGSKA (reference sequence). The V segment lost 3 bases and the J segment 7 bases; nucleotides outside the gene matches: 12. CDR3 length: 15 residues. DNA of the CDR3: TGCAGTGCTAGTTCAGGACTAGCGGCGTTCAATGAGCAGTACTTC. It codes for CSASSGLAAFNEQYF.

This rearrangement joins TRBV12-3 or TRBV12-4 to TRBJ1-5; D not certain. With 7 bases removed from V and 2 bases from J, the gap between germline ends came to 15 bases. CDR3 length: 15 amino acids. Written as DNA, the CDR3 is TGTGCCAGCACTTCTCGGCGGGGTGGCAATCAGCCCCAGCATTTT. Its protein is CASTSRRGGNQPQHF.

This rearrangement joins TRBV14 to TRBJ2-2; 12 positions agree with TRBD2. This CDR3 has 18 residues. CDR1 is SGHDN and CDR2 is FVKESK in the germline V gene. With 0 bases clipped from V and 9 bases from J, the junction kept 11 bases outside the gene matches. For the CDR3, the DNA is TGTGCCAGCAGCCAAGATGGGGCTAGCGGGAGGGCGCCCCGGGAGCTGTTTTTT. Translation: CASSQDGASGRAPRELFF.

V usage is TRBV24-1 and J usage is TRBJ2-5, with 14 positions matching TRBD2. The DNA end is more similar to TRBJ2-7, so the J call may be wrong. CDR1 KGHDR and CDR2 SFDVKD come from the germline V gene. This CDR3 has 19 residues. The CDR3 nucleotides are TGTGCCACCAGTGATGACATATCCGAGACTAGCGGGAGGGCCTACGAGCAGTACTTC. The encoded protein is CATSDDISETSGRAYEQYF.

The chain combines TRBV28 with TRBJ2-1, with 11 bases lining up with TRBD2. CDR3 length: 22 residues. The germline V gene encodes CDR1 MDHEN and CDR2 SYDVKM. V lost 8 bases, J lost 7 bases, and 31 bases stayed unmatched. CDR3 loop: CASSSGGASSGRIWYGINEQFF. CDR3 DNA: TGTGCCAGCTCCTCTGGGGGCGCTTCTAGCGGGAGGATTTGGTATGGTATAAATGAGCAGTTCTTC.